Below, 8 T cell receptor beta chains from the same sample are listed, as sequenced in a study of T-cell memory formation after mild COVID-19. TCRdb re-called the 5' RACE reads through MiXCR, storing one row per CDR3 protein. The data contain 250,000 or so distinct CDR3 sequences, 18% of them singletons. Sequenced: PBMCs or a T cell subset sorted from them (not recorded which). All receptors come from a man younger than 35 who had mild COVID-19 (a few samples of this study predate the infection). Cell type and time point are not known.

The chain has TRBV5-1 and TRBJ1-6; D is undetermined. The CDR3 spans 16 residues. Germline values: CDR1 SGHRS, CDR2 YFSETQ. V lost 4 bases, J lost 3 bases, and 14 bases lay in between. The CDR3 nucleotides read TGCGCCAGCAGCACCGCGACCCTTCTCTATAATTCACCCCTCCACTTT. Protein: CASSTATLLYNSPLHF.

The chain combines TRBV2 with TRBJ2-2, with unresolved D. Trimming took 4 bases from V and 3 from J, leaving 9 bases between them. The CDR3 covers 14 residues. CDR1 SNHLY and CDR2 FYNNEI come from the germline V gene. The CDR3 here is CASSAWDHTGELFF. CDR3 sequence (DNA): TGTGCCAGCAGTGCGTGGGATCACACCGGGGAGCTGTTTTTT.

This clonotype showed up just a few times. The chain employs TRBV2 and TRBJ2-1; D possibly uses TRBD1 or TRBD2 (6 bases each). V shed 4 bases and J shed 3 bases, with 16 bases lying between them. CDR3 length equals 16 residues. Germline V gene data show CDR1 as SNHLY and CDR2 as FYNNEI. CDR3: CASSAFLGGIYNEQFF. The CDR3 DNA is TGTGCCAGCAGTGCATTTCTGGGGGGCATCTACAATGAGCAGTTCTTC. Supplemented by reference TRBV2 and TRBJ2-1, the full variable domain reads EPEVTQTPSHQVTQMGQEVILRCVPISNHLYFYWYRQILGQKVEFLVSFYNNEISEKSEIFDDQFSVERPDGSNFTLKIRSTKLEDSAMYFCASSAFLGGIYNEQFFGPGTRLTVL.

This clonotype was observed at least ten times. The J gene is TRBJ2-1, the V gene TRBV9, with TRBD1 identical over 8 bases. There are 15 residues in the CDR3. V shed 3 bases, J shed 3 bases, and the junction held 5 bases outside the gene matches. Germline V lookup: CDR1 SGDLS, CDR2 YYNGEE. The CDR3: CASSAPGTGYNEQFF. The CDR3 DNA reads as TGTGCCAGCAGCGCCCCCGGGACAGGCTACAATGAGCAGTTCTTC.

The sample holds many counts of this clonotype. The chain links TRBV7-2 to TRBJ2-2; D unclear. Germline CDR1 and CDR2: SGHTA and FQGNSA. This CDR3 comprises 14 residues. V lost 4 bases, J lost 4 bases, and 10 bases lay in between. The CDR3 region is CASSSRLFTGELFF. The CDR3 coding sequence is TGTGCCAGCAGCTCGCGACTGTTCACCGGGGAGCTGTTTTTT.

The chain links TRBV7-8 to TRBJ2-7; TRBD2 matches at 8 bases. The CDR3 loop spans 13 amino acids. V trimming: 6 bases; J trimming: 3 bases; junction bases outside the gene matches: 4. Germline CDR1 SGHVS, CDR2 FQNEAQ. CDR3 bases: TGTGCCAGCAGTGGACTAGCCAGCTACGAGCAGTACGTC. This translates into CASSGLASYEQYV.

The chain uses TRBV9 and TRBJ1-4; 7 bases fit TRBD1. There are 15 residues in the CDR3. Germline CDR1 SGDLS, CDR2 YYNGEE. V trimming: 3 bases; J trimming: 7 bases; junction bases outside the gene matches: 9. For the CDR3, the DNA is TGTGCCAGCAGCGAGACGACAGGGTGGCGTGAAAAACTGTTTTTT. It translates to CASSETTGWREKLFF.

The sample holds a few counts of this clonotype. This rearrangement joins TRBV4-1 to TRBJ2-1, with TRBD1 as a possible D gene (6 bases). CDR3 length equals 15 residues. Trimming stripped 1 base from V and 2 bases from J, with 9 bases between. CDR1 is MGHRA and CDR2 is YSYEKL in the germline V gene. The CDR3 DNA sequence: TGCGCCAGCAGCCAAGGACAGGAGACCTACAATGAGCAGTTCTTC. It is translated as CASSQGQETYNEQFF.